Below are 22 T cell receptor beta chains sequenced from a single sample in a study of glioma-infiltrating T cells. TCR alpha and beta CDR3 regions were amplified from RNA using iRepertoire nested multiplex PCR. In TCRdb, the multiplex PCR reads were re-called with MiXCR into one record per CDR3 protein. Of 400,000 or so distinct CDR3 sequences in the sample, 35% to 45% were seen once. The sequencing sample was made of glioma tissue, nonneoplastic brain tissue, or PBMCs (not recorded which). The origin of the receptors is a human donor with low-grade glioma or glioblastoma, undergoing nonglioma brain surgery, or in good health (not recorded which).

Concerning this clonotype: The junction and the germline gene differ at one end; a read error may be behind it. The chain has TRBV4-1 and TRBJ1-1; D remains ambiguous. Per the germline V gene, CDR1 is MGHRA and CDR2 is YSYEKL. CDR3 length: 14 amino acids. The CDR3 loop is CASSQAGMNAEAFF. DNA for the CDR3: TGCGCCAGCAGCCAAGCGGGCATGAACGCTGAAGCTTTCTTT.

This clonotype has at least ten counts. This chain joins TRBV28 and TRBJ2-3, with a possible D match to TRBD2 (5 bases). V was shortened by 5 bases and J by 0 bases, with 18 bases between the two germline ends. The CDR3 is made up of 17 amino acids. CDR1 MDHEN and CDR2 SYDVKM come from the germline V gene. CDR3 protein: CASSPFLSGRSTDTQYF. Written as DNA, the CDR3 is TGTGCCAGCAGTCCTTTCCTGAGCGGCCGTAGCACAGATACGCAGTATTTT.

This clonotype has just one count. CDR3 DNA sequence: TGTGCCAGCAGTCTTAGGGGCCTCTGGGCGCAGTACTTC. Its protein is CASSLRGLWAQYF. The chain joins TRBV28 to TRBJ2-7, with D possibly being TRBD1 (5 bases). This CDR3 comprises 13 residues. V lost 5 bases, J lost 9 bases, and 17 bases lay in between. Germline-derived CDR1 and CDR2 are MDHEN and SYDVKM.

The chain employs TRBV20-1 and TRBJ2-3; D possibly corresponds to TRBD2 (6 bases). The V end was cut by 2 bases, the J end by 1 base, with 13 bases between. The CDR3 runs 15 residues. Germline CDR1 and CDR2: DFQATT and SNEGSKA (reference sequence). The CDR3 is CSARWLAFCTDTQYF. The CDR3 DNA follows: TGCAGTGCTAGATGGCTAGCGTTTTGCACAGATACGCAGTATTTT.

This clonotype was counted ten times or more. Written as DNA, the CDR3 is TGTGCCAGCAGCGACTACTCTGGGGCCAACGTCCTGACTTTC. As protein: CASSDYSGANVLTF. V is TRBV28 and J is TRBJ2-6, with D maybe TRBD2 (5 bases). The CDR3 runs to 14 residues. The germline gives CDR1 MDHEN, CDR2 SYDVKM. Trimming pared 6 bases from V and 0 bases from J, leaving 6 bases between.

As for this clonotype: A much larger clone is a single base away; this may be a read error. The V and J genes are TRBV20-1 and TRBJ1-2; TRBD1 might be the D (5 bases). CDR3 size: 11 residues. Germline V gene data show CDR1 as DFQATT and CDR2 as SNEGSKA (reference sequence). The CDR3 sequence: CSVQLPRGCTF. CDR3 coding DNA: TGCAGTGTTCAACTCCCTAGGGGCTGCACCTTC.

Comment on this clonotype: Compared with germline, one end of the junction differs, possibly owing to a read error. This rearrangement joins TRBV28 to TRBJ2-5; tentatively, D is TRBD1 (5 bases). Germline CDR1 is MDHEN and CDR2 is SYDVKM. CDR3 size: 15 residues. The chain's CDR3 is CASSSRESSQETLYF. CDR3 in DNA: TGTGCCAGCAGTTCCAGGGAATCCAGCCAAGAGACCCTGTACTTC. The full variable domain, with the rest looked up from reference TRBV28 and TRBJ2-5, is DVKVTQSSRYLVKRTGEKVFLECVQDMDHENMFWYRQDPGLGLRLIYFSYDVKMKEKGDIPEGYSVSREKKERFSLILESASTNQTSMYLCASSSRESSQETLYFGPGTRLLVL.

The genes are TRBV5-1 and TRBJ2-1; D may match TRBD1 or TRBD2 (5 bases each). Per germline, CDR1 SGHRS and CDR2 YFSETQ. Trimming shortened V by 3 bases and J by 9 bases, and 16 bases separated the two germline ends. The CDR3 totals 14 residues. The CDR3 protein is CASSSDSPRGEQFF. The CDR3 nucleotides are TGCGCCAGCAGCTCAGACAGTCCGAGGGGTGAGCAGTTCTTC.

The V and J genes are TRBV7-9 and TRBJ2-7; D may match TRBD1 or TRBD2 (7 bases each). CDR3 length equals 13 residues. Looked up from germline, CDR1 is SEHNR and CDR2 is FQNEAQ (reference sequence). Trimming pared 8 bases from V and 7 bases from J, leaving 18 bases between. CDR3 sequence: CASGEGAPWEQYF. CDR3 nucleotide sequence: TGTGCCAGCGGGGAGGGGGCGCCTTGGGAGCAGTACTTC.

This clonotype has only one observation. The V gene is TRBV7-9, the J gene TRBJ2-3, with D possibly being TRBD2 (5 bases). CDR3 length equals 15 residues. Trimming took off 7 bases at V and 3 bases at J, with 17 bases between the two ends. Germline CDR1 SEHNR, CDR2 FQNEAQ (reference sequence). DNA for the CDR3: TGTGCCAGCACCAACGGGGTAGAAGGGACAGATACGCAGTATTTT. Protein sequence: CASTNGVEGTDTQYF.

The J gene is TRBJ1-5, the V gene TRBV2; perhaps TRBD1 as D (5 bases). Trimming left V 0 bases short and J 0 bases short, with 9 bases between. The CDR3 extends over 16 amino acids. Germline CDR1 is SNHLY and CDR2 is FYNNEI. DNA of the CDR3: TGTGCCAGCAGTGAAGCGTACAGGACTAGCAATCAGCCCCAGCATTTT. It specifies CASSEAYRTSNQPQHF. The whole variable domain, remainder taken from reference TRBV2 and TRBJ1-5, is EPEVTQTPSHQVTQMGQEVILRCVPISNHLYFYWYRQILGQKVEFLVSFYNNEISEKSEIFDDQFSVERPDGSNFTLKIRSTKLEDSAMYFCASSEAYRTSNQPQHFGDGTRLSIL.

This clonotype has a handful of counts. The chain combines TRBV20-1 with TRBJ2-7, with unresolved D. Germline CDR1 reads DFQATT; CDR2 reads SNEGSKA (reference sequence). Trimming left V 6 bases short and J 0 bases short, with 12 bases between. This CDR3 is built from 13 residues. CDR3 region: CSADDSASYEQYF. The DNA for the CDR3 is TGCAGTGCGGACGACTCAGCCTCCTACGAGCAGTACTTC.

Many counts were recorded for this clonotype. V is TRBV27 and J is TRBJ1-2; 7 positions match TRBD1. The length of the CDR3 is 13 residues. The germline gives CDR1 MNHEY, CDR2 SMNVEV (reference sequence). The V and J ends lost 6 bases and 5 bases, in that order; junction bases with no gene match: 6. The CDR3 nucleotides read TGTGCCAGCAGGGGGGACAGTTGGTATGGCTACACCTTC. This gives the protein CASRGDSWYGYTF.

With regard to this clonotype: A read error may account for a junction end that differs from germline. The CDR3 is CSARDPLRMNTKAFF. DNA for the CDR3: TGCAGTGCTAGAGACCCGCTCAGGATGAACACTAAAGCTTTCTTT. The rearrangement links TRBV20-1 to TRBJ1-1; D uncertain. Per the germline V gene, CDR1 is DFQATT and CDR2 is SNEGSKA (reference sequence). The CDR3 is made up of 15 amino acids.

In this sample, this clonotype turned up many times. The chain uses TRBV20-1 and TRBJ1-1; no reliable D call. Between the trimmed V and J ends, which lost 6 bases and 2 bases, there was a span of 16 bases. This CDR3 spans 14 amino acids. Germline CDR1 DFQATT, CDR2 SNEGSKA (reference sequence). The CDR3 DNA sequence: TGCAGTGCCCTAAAAGGAGGCACAAACACTGAAGCTTTCTTT. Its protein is CSALKGGTNTEAFF.

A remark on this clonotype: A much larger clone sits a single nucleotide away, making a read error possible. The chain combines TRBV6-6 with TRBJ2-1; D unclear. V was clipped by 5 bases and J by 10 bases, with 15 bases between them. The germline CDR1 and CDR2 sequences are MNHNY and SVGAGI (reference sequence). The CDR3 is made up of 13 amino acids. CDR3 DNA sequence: TGTGCCAGCAGTGAGTTTGCCGTGGGGGAGCAGTTCTTC. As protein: CASSEFAVGEQFF.

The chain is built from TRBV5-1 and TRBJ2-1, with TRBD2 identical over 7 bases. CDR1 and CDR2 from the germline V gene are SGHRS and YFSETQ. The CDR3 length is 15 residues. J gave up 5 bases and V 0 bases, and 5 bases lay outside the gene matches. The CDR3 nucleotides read TGCGCCAGCAGCTTGGAAACTAGCGCCAACAATGAGCAGTTCTTC. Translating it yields CASSLETSANNEQFF. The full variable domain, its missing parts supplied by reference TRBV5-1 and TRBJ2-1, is KAGVTQTPRYLIKTRGQQVTLSCSPISGHRSVSWYQQTPGQGLQFLFEYFSETQRNKGNFPGRFSGRQFSNSRSEMNVSTLELGDSALYLCASSLETSANNEQFFGPGTRLTVL.

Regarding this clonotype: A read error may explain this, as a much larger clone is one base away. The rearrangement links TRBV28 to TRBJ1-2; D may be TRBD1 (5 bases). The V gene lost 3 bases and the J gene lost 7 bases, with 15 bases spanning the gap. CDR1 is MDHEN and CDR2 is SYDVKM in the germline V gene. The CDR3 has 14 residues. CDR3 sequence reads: CASSFVRERPGYTF. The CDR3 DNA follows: TGTGCCAGCAGTTTTGTCAGGGAGAGACCTGGCTACACCTTC.

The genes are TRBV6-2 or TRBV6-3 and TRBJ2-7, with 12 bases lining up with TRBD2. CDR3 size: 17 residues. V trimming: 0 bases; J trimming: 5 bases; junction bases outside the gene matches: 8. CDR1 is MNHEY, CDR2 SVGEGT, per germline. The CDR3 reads CASSYSHLAGGPDEQYF. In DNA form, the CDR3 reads TGTGCCAGCAGTTACTCTCATCTAGCGGGAGGGCCTGACGAGCAGTACTTC.

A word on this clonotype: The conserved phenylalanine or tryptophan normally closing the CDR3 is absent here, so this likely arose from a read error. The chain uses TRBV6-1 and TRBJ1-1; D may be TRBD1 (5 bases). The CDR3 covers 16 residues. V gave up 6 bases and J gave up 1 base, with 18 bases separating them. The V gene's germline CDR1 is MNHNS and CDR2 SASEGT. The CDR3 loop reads CASRPPPRVWNTEAFS. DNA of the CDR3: TGTGCCAGCAGGCCCCCCCCCAGGGTATGGAACACTGAAGCTTTCTCT.

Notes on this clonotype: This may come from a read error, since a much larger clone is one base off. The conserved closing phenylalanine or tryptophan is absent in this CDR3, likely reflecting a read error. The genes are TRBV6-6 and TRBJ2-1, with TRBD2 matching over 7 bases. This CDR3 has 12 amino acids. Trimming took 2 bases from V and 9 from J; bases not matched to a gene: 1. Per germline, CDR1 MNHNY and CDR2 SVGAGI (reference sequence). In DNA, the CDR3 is TGTGCCAGCAGTTACCCGGGGGGTGAGCAGTTCTTA. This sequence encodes CASSYPGGEQFL.

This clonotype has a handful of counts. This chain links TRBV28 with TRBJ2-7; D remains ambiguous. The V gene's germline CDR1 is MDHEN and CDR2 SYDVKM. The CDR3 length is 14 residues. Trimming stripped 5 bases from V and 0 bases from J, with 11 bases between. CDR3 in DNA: TGTGCCAGCAGTGCCGTGGGAAGCTCCTACGAGCAGTACTTC. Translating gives CASSAVGSSYEQYF.